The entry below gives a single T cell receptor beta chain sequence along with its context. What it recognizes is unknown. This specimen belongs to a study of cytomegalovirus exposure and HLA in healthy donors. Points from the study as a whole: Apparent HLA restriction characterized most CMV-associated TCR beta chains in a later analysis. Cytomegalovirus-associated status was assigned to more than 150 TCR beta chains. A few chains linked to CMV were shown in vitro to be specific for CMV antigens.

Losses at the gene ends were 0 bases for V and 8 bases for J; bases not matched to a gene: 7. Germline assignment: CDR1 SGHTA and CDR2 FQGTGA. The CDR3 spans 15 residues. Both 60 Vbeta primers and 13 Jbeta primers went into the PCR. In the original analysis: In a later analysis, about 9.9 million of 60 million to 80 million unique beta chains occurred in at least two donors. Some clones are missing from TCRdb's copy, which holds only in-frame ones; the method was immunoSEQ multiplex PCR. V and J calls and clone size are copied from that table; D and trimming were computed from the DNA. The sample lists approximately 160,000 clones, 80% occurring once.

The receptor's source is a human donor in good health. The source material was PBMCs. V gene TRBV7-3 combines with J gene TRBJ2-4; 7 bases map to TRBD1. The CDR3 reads CASSLTGDRVDIQYF. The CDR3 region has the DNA TGTGCCAGCAGCTTAACTGGGGACAGAGTTGACATTCAGTACTTC.